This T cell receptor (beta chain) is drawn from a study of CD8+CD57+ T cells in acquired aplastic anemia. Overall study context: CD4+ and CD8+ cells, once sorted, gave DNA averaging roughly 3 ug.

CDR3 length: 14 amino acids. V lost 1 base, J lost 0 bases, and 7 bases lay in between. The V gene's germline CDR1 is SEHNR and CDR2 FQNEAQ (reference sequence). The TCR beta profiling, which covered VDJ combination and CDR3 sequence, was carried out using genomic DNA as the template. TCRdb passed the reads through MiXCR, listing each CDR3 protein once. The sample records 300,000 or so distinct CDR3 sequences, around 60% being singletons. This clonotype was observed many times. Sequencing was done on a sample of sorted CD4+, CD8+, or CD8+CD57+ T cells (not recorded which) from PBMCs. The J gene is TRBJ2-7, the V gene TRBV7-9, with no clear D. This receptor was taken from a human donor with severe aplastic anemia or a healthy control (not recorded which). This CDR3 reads CASSLEASSYEQYF. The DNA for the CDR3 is TGTGCCAGCAGCTTAGAGGCGAGCTCCTACGAGCAGTACTTC.